Listed here are 9 T cell receptor beta chains from one sample, sequenced in a study of cytomegalovirus exposure and HLA in healthy donors. TCRdb's copy holds only in-frame clones and misses some; the assay was immunoSEQ multiplex PCR. The sample consists of roughly 250,000 clones, approximately 83% of them appearing once. Sequenced sample: PBMCs. Receptors originate from a woman in her twenties or thirties in good health and CMV-seropositive.

The gene calls are TRBV27 and TRBJ2-2; TRBD1 is a possible D gene (5 bases). Trimming shortened V by 5 bases and J by 6 bases, and 16 bases separated the two germline ends. The CDR3 contains 15 residues. Per the germline V gene, CDR1 is MNHEY and CDR2 is SMNVEV (reference sequence). The CDR3 region is CASSPGPQGAGELFF. The CDR3 region has the DNA TGTGCCAGCAGTCCGGGCCCCCAGGGTGCCGGGGAGCTGTTTTTT.

The chain recombines TRBV7-6 with TRBJ1-1; 11 bases line up with TRBD1. The CDR3 covers 14 residues. In germline, CDR1 is SGHVS, CDR2 FNYEAQ. V trimming: 1 base; J trimming: 6 bases; junction bases outside the gene matches: 1. In DNA form, the CDR3 reads TGTGCCAGCAGCTTAGGGACAGGGGGCTCTGAAGCTTTCTTT. This encodes CASSLGTGGSEAFF.

The CDR3 sequence is CASSSYGGENTDTQYF. CDR3 coding DNA: TGTGCCAGCAGCTCGTATGGCGGGGAGAACACAGATACGCAGTATTTT. V is TRBV7-3 and J is TRBJ2-3; D might be TRBD2 (6 bases). The CDR3 consists of 16 residues. The V gene lost 4 bases and the J gene lost 2 bases, with 16 bases spanning the gap. Germline lookup yields CDR1 SGHTA and CDR2 FQGTGA.

The chain couples TRBV16 to TRBJ1-5; 7 positions agree with TRBD1. Trimming at V came to 5 bases and at J to 9 bases, leaving 10 bases not matched to a gene. This CDR3 region has 14 residues. Germline lookup yields CDR1 KGHSY and CDR2 FQNENV. The CDR3 region has the DNA TGTGCCAGCAGCGACAGGGTCCAAGGAGGGCCCCAGCATTTT. Translation: CASSDRVQGGPQHF.

This clone was detected a few times. This chain joins TRBV18 and TRBJ2-2; 7 bases align to TRBD1. The J segment lost 4 bases and the V segment lost 3 bases, leaving 5 bases of the junction unmatched. CDR3 size: 15 residues. The germline V gene has CDR1 KGHSH and CDR2 LQKENI. The CDR3 protein is CASSPRQGRTGELFF. The CDR3 bases are TGTGCCAGCTCACCTCGACAGGGTCGCACCGGGGAGCTGTTTTTT.

The chain joins TRBV2 to TRBJ2-1; 9 bases are a match to TRBD2. Germline lookup yields CDR1 SNHLY and CDR2 FYNNEI. The CDR3 loop spans 19 amino acids. With V trimmed by 1 base and J by 4 bases, 14 bases remained unmatched. For the CDR3, the DNA is TGTGCCAGCAGTGAAGGTGGAAGCGGGAGGTATATAATATACAATGAGCAGTTCTTC. This codes for CASSEGGSGRYIIYNEQFF.

This chain links TRBV6-6 with TRBJ1-2; D not certain. The CDR3 has 15 amino acids. Trimming cost V 0 bases and J 4 bases, with 12 bases left between them. Germline lookup yields CDR1 MNHNY and CDR2 SVGAGI (reference sequence). The CDR3: CASSYSTDGFYGYTF. The CDR3 coding sequence is TGTGCCAGCAGTTACTCTACAGACGGATTCTATGGCTACACCTTC.

This clone occurred a few times. V and J are TRBV4-1 and TRBJ2-1; D might be TRBD2 (5 bases). Germline lookup yields CDR1 MGHRA and CDR2 YSYEKL. The CDR3 loop spans 14 amino acids. V lost 6 bases and J 8 bases, leaving 17 bases between the germline ends. CDR3 bases: TGCGCCAGCAGTCGCGGGTTAACCCAAGATGAGCAGTTCTTC. Protein sequence: CASSRGLTQDEQFF.

The chain recombines TRBV30 with TRBJ2-1, with D possibly matching TRBD1 (5 bases). This CDR3 contains 12 residues. The V gene's germline CDR1 is GTSNPN and CDR2 SVGIG (reference sequence). Trimming left V 3 bases short and J 8 bases short, with 11 bases between. CDR3 sequence: CAWRVDSDEQFF. As DNA, the CDR3 is TGTGCCTGGAGAGTAGACAGCGATGAGCAGTTCTTC.